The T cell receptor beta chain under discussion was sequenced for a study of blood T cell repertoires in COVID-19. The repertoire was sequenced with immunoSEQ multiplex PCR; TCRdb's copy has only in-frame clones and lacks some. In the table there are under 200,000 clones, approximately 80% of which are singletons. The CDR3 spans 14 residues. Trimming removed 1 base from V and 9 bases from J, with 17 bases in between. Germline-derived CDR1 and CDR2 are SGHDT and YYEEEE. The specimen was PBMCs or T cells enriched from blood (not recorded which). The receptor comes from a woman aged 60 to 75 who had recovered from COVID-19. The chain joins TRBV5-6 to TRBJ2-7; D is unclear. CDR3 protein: CASSLYSASVGQYF. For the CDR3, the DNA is TGTGCCAGCAGCTTGTACAGTGCGTCGGTGGGGCAGTACTTC.